The 13 T cell receptor beta chains below all came from one sample that was sequenced in a study of response to subunit inactivated influenza vaccine. Using its own MiXCR run on the RT-PCR reads, TCRdb lists one record per CDR3 protein. The sample lists 560,000 or so distinct CDR3 sequences, 6.5% to 8% occurring once. The material sequenced was PBMCs from blood, taken roughly 24 months after vaccination. Every receptor here comes from a man aged 50 to 75 who received an inactivated influenza vaccine.

This clonotype was found a few times. The CDR3 DNA reads TGTGCCAGCAGCAAAATAGGGGGTCCGATGGGATCACCCCTCCACTTT. This encodes CASSKIGGPMGSPLHF. This sequence joins TRBV11-2 and TRBJ1-6; a possible D gene is TRBD1 (6 bases). The germline gives CDR1 SGHAT, CDR2 FQNNGV. Trimming took off 5 bases at V and 10 bases at J, with 21 bases between the two ends. CDR3 length: 16 amino acids.

This clonotype was seen more than once but under ten times. The chain uses TRBV5-1 and TRBJ1-1; D not certain. The CDR3 extends over 14 amino acids. V was shortened by 1 base and J by 1 base, with 8 bases between the two germline ends. The germline CDR1 and CDR2 sequences are SGHRS and YFSETQ. The CDR3, as DNA: TGCGCCAGCAGCTTGCAGGATCCGAACACTGAAGCTTTCTTT. Translated: CASSLQDPNTEAFF.

This clonotype was detected ten times or more. The rearrangement links TRBV5-1 to TRBJ2-1; D tentatively fits TRBD1 or TRBD2 (7 bases each). There are 14 residues in the CDR3. Germline V gives CDR1 SGHRS, CDR2 YFSETQ. Trimming cost V 5 bases and J 5 bases, with 14 bases left between them. CDR3: CASSQAGGDNEQFF. In nucleotides, the CDR3 is TGCGCCAGCAGTCAGGCAGGGGGGGACAATGAGCAGTTCTTC.

This clonotype was counted between two and nine times. The DNA for the CDR3 is TGTGCAAGTCTCAGAGTGACTAATTCACCCCTCCACTTT. Translation gives CASLRVTNSPLHF. The chain combines TRBV12-2 with TRBJ1-6. TRBV12-2 is a known pseudogene. This CDR3 spans 13 amino acids.

The chain couples TRBV18 to TRBJ2-7; 10 bases map to TRBD1. Germline trimming cut 5 bases from V and 1 base from J; bases unmatched to any gene: 8. Germline V gene data show CDR1 as KGHSH and CDR2 as LQKENI. The CDR3 runs 16 residues. The CDR3: CASSSAGTGASYEQYF. The CDR3 nucleotides read TGTGCCAGCTCATCAGCCGGGACAGGGGCGTCCTACGAGCAGTACTTC.

The chain has TRBV7-8 and TRBJ2-1, with TRBD2 matching over 7 bases. V lost 4 bases to trimming and J lost 7 bases; unmatched junction nucleotides: 13. CDR1 is SGHVS and CDR2 is FQNEAQ in the germline V gene. The CDR3 consists of 16 residues. DNA for the CDR3: TGTGCCAGCAGCTGGGGAATCACGCGGGAGTGGAATGAGCAGTTCTTC. Its protein is CASSWGITREWNEQFF.

On this clonotype: This sequence may be a read error, since a much larger clone differs from it by one base. Because it lacks the conserved phenylalanine or tryptophan at the end, this CDR3 is likely a read error. This chain joins TRBV15 and TRBJ1-3; 7 bases are a match to TRBD1. Germline V gene data show CDR1 as LNHNV and CDR2 as YYDKDF (reference sequence). V lost 1 base and J lost 1; bases outside the gene matches: 16. The CDR3 sequence is 20 residues long. The CDR3 loop reads CATSRAPGQKARISGNTIYL. The CDR3 nucleotides are TGTGCCACCAGCAGAGCACCGGGACAGAAAGCTCGGATATCTGGAAACACCATATATTTA.

This clonotype was picked up a small number of times. As DNA, the CDR3 is TGTGCCAGCAGTGAAGGCGGAGGGAGGGCAGATACGCAGTATTTT. Encoded protein: CASSEGGGRADTQYF. This rearrangement joins TRBV6-1 to TRBJ2-3; 7 nucleotides line up with TRBD2. The V gene end was trimmed by 1 base and the J gene end by 4 bases; junction bases not matched to a gene: 5. The CDR3 length is 15 residues. Looked up from germline, CDR1 is MNHNS and CDR2 is SASEGT.

The chain is built from TRBV7-8 and TRBJ2-1; D remains ambiguous. CDR1 is SGHVS, CDR2 FQNEAQ, per germline. The germline V and J ends were trimmed by 1 base and 0 bases, with 13 bases remaining between them. CDR3 size: 17 residues. This CDR3 is CASSLVRLDPSYNEQFF. The CDR3 bases are TGTGCCAGCAGCTTAGTTCGTCTAGACCCCTCCTACAATGAGCAGTTCTTC.

In its sample, this clonotype was seen many times. The chain couples TRBV12-3 or TRBV12-4 to TRBJ1-2; no reliable D call. The CDR3 extends over 13 amino acids. V lost 5 bases and J 1 base, leaving 8 bases between the germline ends. Written as DNA, the CDR3 is TGTGCCAGCAGTACAGAGTTTAACTATGGCTACACCTTC. Amino acid sequence: CASSTEFNYGYTF.

CDR3 amino acids: CASSLRVLALTDTQYF. CDR3 nucleotide sequence: TGTGCCAGCAGTTTACGGGTTCTGGCGCTCACAGATACGCAGTATTTT. The rearrangement uses TRBV27 and TRBJ2-3; D remains ambiguous. CDR1 and CDR2 from the germline V gene are MNHEY and SMNVEV (reference sequence). V was trimmed by 2 bases and J by 2 bases, leaving 14 bases between them. The CDR3 length is 16 residues.

This clonotype was seen a handful of times. This chain uses TRBV7-2 with TRBJ2-7; possible D gene TRBD2, 5 bases. V was shortened by 4 bases and J by 2 bases, with 12 bases between the two germline ends. Germline V CDR1 and CDR2: SGHTA, FQGNSA. The CDR3 is 14 amino acids. The CDR3 bases are TGTGCCAGCAGCTCCCGGACTCTGACCTACGAGCAGTACTTC. Translation: CASSSRTLTYEQYF.

This chain joins TRBV27 and TRBJ2-1; 7 nucleotides align to TRBD2. The trim removed 3 bases at V and 0 bases at J, leaving 2 bases unmatched. Germline-derived CDR1 and CDR2 are MNHEY and SMNVEV (reference sequence). CDR3 length equals 15 residues. CDR3 nucleotides: TGTGCCAGCAGTTTGTGGGGGGGCTCCTACAATGAGCAGTTCTTC. Amino acid sequence: CASSLWGGSYNEQFF.